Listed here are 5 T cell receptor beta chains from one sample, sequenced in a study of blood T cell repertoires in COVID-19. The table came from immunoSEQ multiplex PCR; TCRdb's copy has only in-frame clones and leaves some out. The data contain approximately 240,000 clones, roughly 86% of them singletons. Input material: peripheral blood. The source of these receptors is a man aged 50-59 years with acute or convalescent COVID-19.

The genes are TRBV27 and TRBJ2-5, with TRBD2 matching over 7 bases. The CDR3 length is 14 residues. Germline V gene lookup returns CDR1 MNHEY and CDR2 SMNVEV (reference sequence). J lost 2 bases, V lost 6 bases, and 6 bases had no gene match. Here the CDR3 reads CASRLLATQETQYF. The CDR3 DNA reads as TGTGCCAGCAGATTACTAGCGACACAAGAGACCCAGTACTTC.

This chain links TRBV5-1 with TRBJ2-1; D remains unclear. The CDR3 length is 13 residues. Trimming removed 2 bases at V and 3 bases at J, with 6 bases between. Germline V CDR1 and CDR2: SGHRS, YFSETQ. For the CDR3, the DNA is TGCGCCAGCAGCTTTACGGGCTACAATGAGCAGTTCTTC. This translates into CASSFTGYNEQFF.

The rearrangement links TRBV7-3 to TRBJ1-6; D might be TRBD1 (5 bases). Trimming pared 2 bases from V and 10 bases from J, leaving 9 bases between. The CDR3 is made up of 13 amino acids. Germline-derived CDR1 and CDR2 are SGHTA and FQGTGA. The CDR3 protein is CASSLLGESPLHF. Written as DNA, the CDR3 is TGTGCCAGCAGCTTACTAGGGGAATCACCCCTCCACTTT.

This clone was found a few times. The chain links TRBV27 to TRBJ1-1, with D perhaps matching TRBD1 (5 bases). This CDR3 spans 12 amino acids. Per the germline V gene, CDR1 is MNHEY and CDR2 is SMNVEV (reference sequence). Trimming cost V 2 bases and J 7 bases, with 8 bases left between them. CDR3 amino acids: CASSLIQGEAFF. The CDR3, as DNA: TGTGCCAGCAGTTTAATCCAGGGTGAAGCTTTCTTT.

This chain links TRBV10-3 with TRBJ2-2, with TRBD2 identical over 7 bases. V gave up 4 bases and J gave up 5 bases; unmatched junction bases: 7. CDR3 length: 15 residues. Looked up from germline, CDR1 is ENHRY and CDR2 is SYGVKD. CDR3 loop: CAISGAREATGELFF. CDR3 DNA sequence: TGTGCCATCAGTGGGGCCCGGGAGGCGACCGGGGAGCTGTTTTTT.